Shown below are 25 T cell receptor beta chains from a single sample sequenced in a study of cytomegalovirus exposure and HLA in healthy donors. Using immunoSEQ multiplex PCR, the repertoire was profiled, and TCRdb retains in-frame clones only, with some absent. This sample carries some 90,000 clones, 96% of them seen once, and the ten largest clones take 0.6% to 0.95%. The specimen sequenced was PBMCs. All receptors come from a man between 18 and 29 years old in good health and CMV-seronegative.

The chain is built from TRBV7-8 and TRBJ1-5; a weak D match, TRBD1 (6 bases). The CDR3 covers 15 residues. V gave up 6 bases and J gave up 0 bases, with 12 bases separating them. CDR1 is SGHVS, CDR2 FQNEAQ, per germline. In DNA form, the CDR3 reads TGTGCCAGCAGACCACAGGGTCATAGCAATCAGCCCCAGCATTTT. It specifies CASRPQGHSNQPQHF.

This chain joins TRBV29-1 and TRBJ2-2; a possible D gene is TRBD2 (6 bases). The CDR3 totals 13 residues. Germline V gives CDR1 SQVTM, CDR2 ANQGSEA. Trimming shortened V by 4 bases and J by 2 bases, and 8 bases separated the two germline ends. In DNA form, the CDR3 reads TGCAGCGTTGTGGGGGGAAACACCGGGGAGCTGTTTTTT. It codes for CSVVGGNTGELFF.

The rearrangement links TRBV29-1 to TRBJ1-5, with D perhaps matching TRBD1 (6 bases). CDR3 length equals 13 residues. V lost 4 bases, J lost 3 bases, and 10 bases lay in between. The germline gives CDR1 SQVTM, CDR2 ANQGSEA. The CDR3 sequence is CSVGTGTNQPQHF. The CDR3 DNA reads TGCAGCGTTGGTACAGGGACCAATCAGCCCCAGCATTTT.

The chain joins TRBV19 to TRBJ1-2; D not certain. Trimming removed 7 bases from V and 3 bases from J, with 6 bases in between. CDR3 length: 11 residues. Germline CDR1 and CDR2: LNHDA and SQIVND (reference sequence). Here the CDR3 reads CASTYHYGYTF. The DNA of the CDR3 is TGTGCCAGTACCTACCACTATGGCTACACCTTC.

V and J are TRBV19 and TRBJ2-1; 8 bases are shared with TRBD2. Germline V lookup: CDR1 LNHDA, CDR2 SQIVND (reference sequence). This CDR3 comprises 14 residues. After removal of 5 bases from V and 9 bases from J, the junction contained 9 bases not matched to a gene. Here the CDR3 reads CASSSLAGGGEQFF. For the CDR3, the DNA is TGTGCCAGTAGTTCCCTAGCGGGCGGGGGTGAGCAGTTCTTC.

The CDR3 DNA reads TGTGCCAGTAGTCGCTCGGTTGTTAGCGGGAGTAATGAGCAGTTCTTC. Translation gives CASSRSVVSGSNEQFF. The chain couples TRBV19 to TRBJ2-1; 9 bases map to TRBD2. The germline CDR1 and CDR2 sequences are LNHDA and SQIVND (reference sequence). The CDR3 is 16 residues long. Germline trimming cut 5 bases from V and 7 bases from J; bases unmatched to any gene: 12.

The V call is TRBV20-1, the J call TRBJ2-1, with unresolved D. From germline, CDR1 is DFQATT and CDR2 SNEGSKA (reference sequence). There are 10 residues in the CDR3. Trimming removed 6 bases at V and 4 bases at J, with 4 bases between. CDR3 amino acids: CSAPYNEQFF. The DNA for the CDR3 is TGCAGTGCCCCTTACAATGAGCAGTTCTTC.

V usage is TRBV9 and J usage is TRBJ2-4, with D possibly being TRBD2 (5 bases). The CDR3 covers 15 residues. V was clipped by 4 bases and J by 5 bases, with 16 bases between them. Germline CDR1 is SGDLS and CDR2 is YYNGEE. The CDR3 region has the DNA TGTGCCAGCAGCTCTCACAAGAGCGGAGAAAACATTCAGTACTTC. Translation: CASSSHKSGENIQYF.

This clone was recorded once. The rearrangement joins TRBV4-3 to TRBJ1-4, with D unclear. Germline lookup yields CDR1 LGHNA and CDR2 YSLEER. V gave up 4 bases and J gave up 7 bases, with 16 bases separating them. The CDR3 runs to 15 residues. CDR3 in DNA: TGCGCCAGCAGCCCTCACTTTGGCTTAGCTGAAAAACTGTTTTTT. It translates to CASSPHFGLAEKLFF.

The V and J genes are TRBV7-9 and TRBJ2-5, with 8 bases matching TRBD2. V was pared by 5 bases and J by 8 bases, with 16 bases of the junction left unmatched. Looked up from germline, CDR1 is SEHNR and CDR2 is FQNEAQ (reference sequence). The CDR3 runs 16 residues. Written as DNA, the CDR3 is TGTGCCAGCAGCCCCCGACAGGCCGGACTAGCCCCAACCCAGTACTTC. Translated: CASSPRQAGLAPTQYF.

This rearrangement joins TRBV28 to TRBJ2-1; 12 nucleotides line up with TRBD2. The germline V gene has CDR1 MDHEN and CDR2 SYDVKM. The CDR3 is made up of 16 amino acids. With 2 bases clipped from V and 2 bases from J, the junction kept 1 base outside the gene matches. CDR3 protein: CASSLLAGGAYNEQFF. The CDR3, as DNA: TGTGCCAGCAGTTTACTAGCGGGAGGGGCCTACAATGAGCAGTTCTTC.

The chain uses TRBV6-1 and TRBJ2-7; D is unresolved. The CDR3 spans 13 residues. Trimming took off 4 bases at V and 2 bases at J, with 9 bases between the two ends. CDR1 and CDR2 (germline): MNHNS, SASEGT. This CDR3 is CASSGAIAYEQYV. CDR3 coding DNA: TGTGCCAGCAGTGGGGCCATCGCCTACGAGCAGTACGTC.

This sequence joins TRBV15 and TRBJ2-1; D not certain. The CDR3 is 14 residues long. Germline values: CDR1 LNHNV, CDR2 YYDKDF (reference sequence). With 0 bases removed from V and 8 bases from J, the gap between germline ends came to 11 bases. CDR3 sequence reads: CATSRDPTTHEQFF. CDR3 bases: TGTGCCACCAGCAGAGATCCCACAACCCATGAGCAGTTCTTC.

The chain combines TRBV6-5 with TRBJ2-5; maybe TRBD2 (5 bases). In germline, CDR1 is MNHEY, CDR2 SVGAGI. The CDR3 contains 13 residues. Deletions cut 6 bases from V and 5 bases from J, with 13 bases between. This chain's CDR3 is CASSITRGETQYF. In DNA form, the CDR3 reads TGTGCCAGCAGCATTACTCGAGGGGAGACCCAGTACTTC.

The CDR3 region is CASSQVGQGNQPQHF. DNA of the CDR3: TGCGCCAGCAGCCAAGTGGGACAGGGGAATCAGCCCCAGCATTTT. The chain employs TRBV4-1 and TRBJ1-5; 10 bases line up with TRBD1. Germline V CDR1 and CDR2: MGHRA, YSYEKL. The trim removed 1 base at V and 4 bases at J, leaving 1 base unmatched. This CDR3 region has 15 residues.

The rearrangement joins TRBV5-5 to TRBJ2-2, with 7 positions matching TRBD1. V lost 7 bases, J lost 4 bases, and 7 bases stayed unmatched. The CDR3 extends over 14 amino acids. From germline, CDR1 is SGHKS and CDR2 YYEKEE (reference sequence). Written as DNA, the CDR3 is TGTGCCAGCCTCCAGGGGGTCGGCACCGGGGAGCTGTTTTTT. It translates to CASLQGVGTGELFF.

The gene calls are TRBV10-3 and TRBJ1-2; D not certain. Germline values: CDR1 ENHRY, CDR2 SYGVKD. Trimming removed 10 bases from V and 0 bases from J, with 9 bases in between. The CDR3 covers 12 residues. The CDR3 loop reads CATYLANYGYTF. CDR3 DNA sequence: TGTGCCACATACCTAGCTAACTATGGCTACACCTTC.

This clone was counted a single time. The CDR3 region is CASSEVLAETYEQYF. The CDR3 coding sequence is TGTGCCAGCAGTGAAGTTCTAGCGGAAACCTACGAGCAGTACTTC. The V gene is TRBV6-1, the J gene TRBJ2-7; TRBD2 matches 7 bases. With V trimmed by 1 base and J by 2 bases, 5 bases remained unmatched. The V gene's germline CDR1 is MNHNS and CDR2 SASEGT. The CDR3 loop spans 15 amino acids.

This clone was seen only once. The rearrangement links TRBV7-2 to TRBJ2-1; 14 bases line up with TRBD2. Germline CDR1 is SGHTA and CDR2 is FQGNSA. The CDR3 has 16 residues. V dropped 1 base and J dropped 8; count of bases not matched to a gene: 4. The DNA for the CDR3 is TGTGCCAGCAGCTTAGAGGGACTAGCGGGAGTAGATGAGCAGTTCTTC. Its protein is CASSLEGLAGVDEQFF.

The chain combines TRBV27 with TRBJ2-1; D is unresolved. The CDR3 runs 15 residues. Trimming stripped 2 bases from V and 2 bases from J, with 10 bases between. CDR1 and CDR2 (germline): MNHEY, SMNVEV (reference sequence). CDR3 coding DNA: TGTGCCAGCAGTTTAAACGGGTTAACCTACAATGAGCAGTTCTTC. It yields the protein CASSLNGLTYNEQFF.

This clone has just one count. This sequence joins TRBV29-1 and TRBJ1-1, with D tentatively TRBD1 (6 bases). Trimming removed 4 bases at V and 2 bases at J, with 17 bases between. The CDR3 sequence is 15 residues long. Germline V lookup: CDR1 SQVTM, CDR2 ANQGSEA. The chain's CDR3 is CSVVGALDSNTEAFF. The CDR3 DNA follows: TGCAGCGTTGTAGGGGCCTTGGACAGCAACACTGAAGCTTTCTTT.

The chain carries TRBV7-3 and TRBJ1-2, with D possibly matching TRBD1 (5 bases). Per the germline V gene, CDR1 is SGHTA and CDR2 is FQGTGA. Trimming left V 1 base short and J 5 bases short, with 11 bases between. The CDR3 is made up of 14 amino acids. The DNA of the CDR3 is TGTGCCAGCAGCTTAAATCCAGGGTCGTATGGCTACACCTTC. Translation gives CASSLNPGSYGYTF.

The chain is built from TRBV7-9 and TRBJ2-1; possibly TRBD1 for D (6 bases). The V gene lost 5 bases and the J gene lost 4 bases, with 18 bases spanning the gap. Germline CDR1 and CDR2: SEHNR and FQNEAQ (reference sequence). The CDR3 extends over 16 amino acids. The CDR3 bases are TGTGCCAGCAGCCCCCCGACAGGTAAATTATACAATGAGCAGTTCTTC. It specifies CASSPPTGKLYNEQFF.

This clone appeared once. The genes are TRBV7-8 and TRBJ1-1, with D possibly matching TRBD1 (6 bases). The CDR3 runs to 13 residues. Germline CDR1 SGHVS, CDR2 FQNEAQ. The germline V and J ends were trimmed by 10 bases and 1 base, with 13 bases remaining between them. In DNA form, the CDR3 reads TGTGCCACCGTGGACAGTCAGAACACTGAAGCTTTCTTT. Amino acid sequence: CATVDSQNTEAFF.

V and J are TRBV5-1 and TRBJ2-1; 14 bases fit TRBD2. The germline gives CDR1 SGHRS, CDR2 YFSETQ. The CDR3 runs to 14 residues. The J segment lost 10 bases and the V segment lost 4 bases, leaving 4 bases of the junction unmatched. The CDR3 DNA sequence: TGCGCCAGCAGCCCGACTAGCGGGAGGGACGAGCAGTTCTTC. Protein sequence: CASSPTSGRDEQFF.